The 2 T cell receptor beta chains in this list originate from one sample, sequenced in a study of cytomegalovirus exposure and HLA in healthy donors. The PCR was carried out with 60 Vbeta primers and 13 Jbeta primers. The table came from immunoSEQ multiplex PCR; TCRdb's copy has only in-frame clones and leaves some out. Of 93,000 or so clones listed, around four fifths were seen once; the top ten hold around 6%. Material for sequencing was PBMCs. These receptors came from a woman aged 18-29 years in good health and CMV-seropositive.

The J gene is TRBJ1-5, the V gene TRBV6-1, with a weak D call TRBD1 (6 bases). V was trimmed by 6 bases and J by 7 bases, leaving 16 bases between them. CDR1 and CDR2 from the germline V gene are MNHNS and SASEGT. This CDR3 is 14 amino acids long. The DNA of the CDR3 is TGTGCCAGCAGGGACAGATTCGTTGACCAGCCCCAGCATTTT. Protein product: CASRDRFVDQPQHF.

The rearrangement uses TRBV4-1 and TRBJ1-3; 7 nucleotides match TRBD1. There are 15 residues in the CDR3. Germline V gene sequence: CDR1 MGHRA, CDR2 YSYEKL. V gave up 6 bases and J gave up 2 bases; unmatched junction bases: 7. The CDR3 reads CASSPEGQTGNTIYF. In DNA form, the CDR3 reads TGCGCCAGCAGTCCCGAGGGACAGACTGGAAACACCATATATTTT.